The 8 T cell receptor beta chains reported below all come from one sample, sequenced in a study of blood T cell repertoires in COVID-19. Some clones are missing from TCRdb's copy, which holds only in-frame ones; the method was immunoSEQ multiplex PCR. The sample contains some 150,000 clones, about 90% of which appear only once. The sample taken for sequencing was peripheral blood. Every receptor here comes from a man aged 50-59 years who had recovered from COVID-19.

This clone was picked up one time. V usage is TRBV5-6 and J usage is TRBJ2-5, with 12 bases aligning to TRBD1. Germline V gene lookup returns CDR1 SGHDT and CDR2 YYEEEE. The CDR3 has 14 amino acids. J lost 5 bases, V lost 4 bases, and 3 bases had no gene match. In nucleotides, the CDR3 is TGTGCCAGCAGCCGGGGACAGGGGGCCGAGACCCAGTACTTC. Translated, it gives CASSRGQGAETQYF.

J is TRBJ1-2 and V is TRBV7-2, with D perhaps matching TRBD1 (6 bases). CDR3 length equals 15 residues. Germline loops: CDR1 SGHTA, CDR2 FQGNSA. Trimming pared 5 bases from V and 4 bases from J, leaving 17 bases between. The CDR3 bases are TGTGCCAGCAGCCCGGATAGGACAGAGAGCTATGGCTACACCTTC. It encodes CASSPDRTESYGYTF.

The genes are TRBV13 and TRBJ1-2; 10 bases fit TRBD1. CDR3 length: 15 residues. Germline assignment: CDR1 PRHDT and CDR2 FYEKMQ (reference sequence). J lost 7 bases, V lost 2 bases, and 7 bases had no gene match. CDR3 sequence (DNA): TGTGCCAGCAGCTTATTCGGGACAGGGGTTTCTGGCTACACCTTC. Residues: CASSLFGTGVSGYTF.

This clone was counted at least ten times. The chain uses TRBV12-2 and TRBJ1-2; the D call of TRBD1 is as the table states it, not checked on the DNA. TRBV12-2 is noted as a pseudogene. The CDR3 is 16 residues long. The CDR3 reads CASRLDRQAVNYGYTF. In DNA form, the CDR3 reads TGTGCAAGTCGCTTAGATCGACAGGCCGTAAACTATGGCTACACCTTC.

This chain links TRBV30 with TRBJ1-1; 10 bases are shared with TRBD1. CDR1 GTSNPN and CDR2 SVGIG come from the germline V gene (reference sequence). The V gene end was trimmed by 3 bases and the J gene end by 1 base; junction bases not matched to a gene: 2. The CDR3 runs to 14 residues. CDR3 nucleotide sequence: TGTGCCTGGAGCGGGGACAGGGGGAACACTGAAGCTTTCTTT. Translated, it gives CAWSGDRGNTEAFF.

This clone was counted ten times or more. This rearrangement joins TRBV29-1 to TRBJ1-3; 8 bases match TRBD1. Germline V gene lookup returns CDR1 SQVTM and CDR2 ANQGSEA. The CDR3 loop spans 16 amino acids. V shed 1 base and J 1 base; nucleotides not matched to a gene: 6. The CDR3 nucleotides are TGCAGCGTTGAAGGCGGGACAGGAGAATCTGGAAACACCATATATTTT. It is translated as CSVEGGTGESGNTIYF.

This clone was counted only a few times. DNA of the CDR3: TGTGCCAGCAGCCAGAGCAGGGCCTCTGGAAACACCATATATTTT. It translates to CASSQSRASGNTIYF. The chain is built from TRBV7-9 and TRBJ1-3; perhaps TRBD1 as D (5 bases). CDR1 is SEHNR and CDR2 is FQNEAQ in the germline V gene (reference sequence). The CDR3 totals 15 residues. V lost 5 bases to trimming and J lost 0 bases, with 11 bases between them. The full variable domain, completed using reference TRBV7-9 and TRBJ1-3, is DTGVSQNPRHKITKRGQNVTFRCDPISEHNRLYWYRQTLGQGPEFLTYFQNEAQLEKSRLLSDRFSAERPKGSFSTLEIQRTEQGDSAMYLCASSQSRASGNTIYFGEGSWLTVV.

The chain is built from TRBV18 and TRBJ1-4; D remains ambiguous. The CDR3 is made up of 13 amino acids. The germline CDR1 and CDR2 sequences are KGHSH and LQKENI. Trimming took off 3 bases at V and 5 bases at J, with 7 bases between the two ends. DNA of the CDR3: TGTGCCAGCTCACCCGGGTTGAATGAAAAACTGTTTTTT. Translated: CASSPGLNEKLFF.